Sequencing of this TCR beta chain was carried out in a study of T-cell reconstitution after alpha-beta-depleted transplantation in children. Using unique molecular identifiers, the investigators prepared the TCRbeta library. TCRdb ran MiXCR on the PCR reads and lists one entry per CDR3 protein. Among more than 200,000 distinct CDR3 sequences listed, 7.5% to 9.5% were seen once. Findings and limits, study-wide: The high TCRbeta diversity at day 60 in some patients came from surviving recipient T cells and thymic progenitors. Fresh T-cell production supplied most of the T-cell counts and diversity seen one year after transplant. The study reportedly traced alpha-beta T cells about two months after transplant to several hundred expanded graft clones.

There are many counts of this clonotype. Antigen specificity is unknown. V was pared by 1 base and J by 1 base, with 4 bases between. The CDR3 is 13 amino acids. The gene calls are TRBV12-3 or TRBV12-4 and TRBJ1-1; D is uncertain. The sequenced sample was PBMCs, mostly from graft donor cells, obtained 360 days after TCRalphabeta/CD19-depleted stem cell transplant. The origin of this receptor is a male patient between 2 and 15 years old who had a stem cell transplant for acute myeloid leukemia, so the T cells may come from the graft donor. The CDR3 loop is CASSLGGNTEAFF. As DNA, the CDR3 is TGTGCCAGCAGTTTAGGGGGGAACACTGAAGCTTTCTTT.